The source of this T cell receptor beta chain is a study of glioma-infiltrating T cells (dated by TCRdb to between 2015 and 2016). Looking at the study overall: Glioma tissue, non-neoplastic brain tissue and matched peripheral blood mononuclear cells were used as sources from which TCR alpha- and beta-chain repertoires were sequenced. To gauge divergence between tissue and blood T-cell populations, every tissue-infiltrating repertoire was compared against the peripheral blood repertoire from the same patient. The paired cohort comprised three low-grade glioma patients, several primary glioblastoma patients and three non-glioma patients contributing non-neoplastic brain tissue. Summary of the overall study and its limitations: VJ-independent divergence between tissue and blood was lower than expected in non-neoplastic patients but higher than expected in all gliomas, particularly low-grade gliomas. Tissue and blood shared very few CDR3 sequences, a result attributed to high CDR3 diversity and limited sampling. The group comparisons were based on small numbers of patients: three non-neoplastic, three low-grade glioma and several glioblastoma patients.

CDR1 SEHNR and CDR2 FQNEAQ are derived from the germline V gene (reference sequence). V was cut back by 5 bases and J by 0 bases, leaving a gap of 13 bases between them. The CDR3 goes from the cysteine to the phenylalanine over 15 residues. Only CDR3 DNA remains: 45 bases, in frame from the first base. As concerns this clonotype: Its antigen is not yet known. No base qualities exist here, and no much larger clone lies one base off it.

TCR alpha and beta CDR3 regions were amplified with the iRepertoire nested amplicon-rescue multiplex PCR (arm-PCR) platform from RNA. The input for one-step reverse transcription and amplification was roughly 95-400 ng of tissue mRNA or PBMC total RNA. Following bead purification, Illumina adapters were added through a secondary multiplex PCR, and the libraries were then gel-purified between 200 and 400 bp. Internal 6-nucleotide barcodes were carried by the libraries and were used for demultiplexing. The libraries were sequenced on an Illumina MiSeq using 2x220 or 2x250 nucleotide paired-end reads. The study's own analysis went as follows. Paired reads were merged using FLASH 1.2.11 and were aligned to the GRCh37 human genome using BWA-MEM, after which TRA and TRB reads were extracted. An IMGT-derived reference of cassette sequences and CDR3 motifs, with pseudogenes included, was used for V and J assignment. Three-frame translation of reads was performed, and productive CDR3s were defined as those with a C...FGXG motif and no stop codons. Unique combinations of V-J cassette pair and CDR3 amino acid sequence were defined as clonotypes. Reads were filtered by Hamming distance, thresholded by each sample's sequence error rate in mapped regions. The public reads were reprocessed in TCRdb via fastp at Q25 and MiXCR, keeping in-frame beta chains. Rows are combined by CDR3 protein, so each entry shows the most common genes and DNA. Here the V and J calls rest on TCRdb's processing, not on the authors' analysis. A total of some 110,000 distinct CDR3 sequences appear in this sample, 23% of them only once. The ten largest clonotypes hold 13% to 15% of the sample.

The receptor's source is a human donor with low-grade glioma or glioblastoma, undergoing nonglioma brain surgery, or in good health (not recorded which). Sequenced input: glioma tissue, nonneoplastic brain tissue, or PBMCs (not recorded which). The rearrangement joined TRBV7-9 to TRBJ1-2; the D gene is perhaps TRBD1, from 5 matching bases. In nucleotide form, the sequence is TGTGCCAGCAGCCAAGGACGGGGGGCTAACTATGGCTACACCTTC. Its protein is CASSQGRGANYGYTF.